This is a list of T cell receptor beta chains from one sample in a study of blood T cell repertoires in COVID-19. Method: immunoSEQ multiplex PCR; TCRdb's copy keeps in-frame clones and lacks some. There are 300,000 to 450,000 clones in the sample; 89% occur only once, and roughly 3.9% lies in the top ten. The sample comprised peripheral blood. These TCRs come from a woman aged 55 to 70 with COVID-19, enrolled during active disease. CDR3s include the opening cysteine and the closing phenylalanine or tryptophan. D genes are given only for firm matches. Size values are once, few and many counts, or a class for expanded clones, and some rows have none.

>TRBJ2-5|TRBV18|TRBD2|.
CASSPPVAGAETQYF
>TRBJ1-6|TRBV11-2|TRBD1|.
CASSFRQGHLHF
>TRBJ1-5|TRBV6-6|.|.
CASSLGGTYSNQPQHF
>TRBJ2-7|TRBV3-1/TRBV3-2|TRBD1|.
CASSQSDRGGLEQYF
>TRBJ2-3|TRBV9|TRBD2|once
CASSPRLAGLLDTQYF
>TRBJ1-3|TRBV5-1|.|.
CASSGGNTIYF
>TRBJ1-2|TRBV19|TRBD1|.
CASRDMDREVGGYTF
>TRBJ1-5|TRBV4-1|TRBD1|.
CASSQAQGAQPQHF
>TRBJ2-2|TRBV7-2|.|.
CASSLGPVANTGELFF
>TRBJ2-7|TRBV6-5|.|.
CASTPRSGWSYEQYF
>TRBJ1-2|TRBV4-1|.|.
CASSQELGSAINYGYTF
>TRBJ2-7|TRBV12-5|TRBD2|.
CASGLSGGAGEQYF
>TRBJ2-2|TRBV19|TRBD1|.
CASRRVIRGPSTGELFF
>TRBJ1-5|TRBV6-5|.|.
CASSFSPPGRGQPQHF
>TRBJ1-1|TRBV7-2|.|.
CASSLGRNTEAFF
>TRBJ1-1|TRBV5-8|.|once
CASSPTWSLNTEAFF
>TRBJ2-2|TRBV7-9|TRBD2|.
CASSQTSGGTGELFF
>TRBJ1-2|TRBV5-6|.|.
CASSLVGVEGYGYTF
>TRBJ2-5|TRBV15|.|.
CATSRGGGTRSAQYF
>TRBJ2-5|TRBV7-9|.|.
CASTPPGHRQTQYF
>TRBJ1-1|TRBV5-1|TRBD1|few
CASSLASPGTGEAFF
>TRBJ1-3|TRBV18|TRBD1|.
CASSQLGQAADGNTIYF